The rows below give T cell receptor delta chains drawn from one sample of a study of gamma-delta chains in newborns, infants, children. TCRdb reanalyzed the reads using CATT. The sample shows approximately 4,000 delta-chain clones, around 40% of them seen only once. Source: blood, taken at week 6. Source of these receptors: a child who was a newborn, infant or young child, either healthy, febrile or measles-vaccinated (not recorded which). The CDR3 runs from the conserved cysteine through the conserved F or W. The order of the fields is V gene, D gene, clone size, J gene, CDR3 protein, CDR3 DNA. The D gene is left open where the match is weak. Not every row has a clone size; where given, it reads once, few, many or a size class.

TRDV2	TRDD3	few	TRDJ1	CACDPLLGDTLEVSDKLIF	TGTGCCTGTGACCCCTTACTGGGGGATACGCTTGAGGTCTCCGATAAACTCATCTTT
TRDV2	-	few	TRDJ1	CACDTDSPVSFTDKLIF	TGTGCCTGTGACACCGATTCCCCCGTTTCCTTCACCGATAAACTCATCTTT
TRDV2	TRDD3	few	TRDJ3	CACDTPVLGDKSRSWDTRQMFF	TGTGCCTGTGACACACCCGTACTGGGGGATAAGTCTCGCTCCTGGGACACCCGACAGATGTTTTTC
TRDV1	-	-	TRDJ1	CALGELGRDLDTDKLIF	TGCGCTCTTGGGGAACTTGGACGGGACCTCGACACCGATAAACTCATCTTT
TRDV1	-	-	TRDJ1	CALGDVPLFPPGRDPSKLIF	TGTGCTCTTGGGGACGTCCCCCTTTTTCCCCCCGGAAGGGATCCTTCTAAACTCATCTTT
TRDV2	TRDD3	few	TRDJ3	CACDTLLGDTSWDTRQMFF	TGTGCCTGTGACACCCTACTGGGGGATACCTCCTGGGACACCCGACAGATGTTTTTC
TRDV2	TRDD3	large	TRDJ2	CACDTLGGTLTAQLFF	TGTGCCTGTGACACGCTGGGGGGAACTTTGACAGCACAACTCTTCTTT
TRDV2	-	-	TRDJ1	CACDTLLEYTDKLIF	TGTGCCTGTGATACCCTACTAGAGTACACCGATAAACTCATCTTT
TRAV29/DV5	TRDD3	-	TRDJ1	CAASARLTTGGPDTDKLIF	TGTGCAGCAAGCGCCCGCCTAACCACTGGGGGACCTGACACCGATAAACTCATCTTT
TRDV3	-	-	TRDJ1	CACSDPAYTDKLIF	TGTGCCTGCTCTGACCCGGCTTACACCGATAAACTTATCTTT
TRDV1	TRDD3	-	TRDJ1	CALGECSYVGVGDTSNTDKLIF	TGTGCTCTTGGGGAATGCTCCTACGTCGGGGTGGGGGATACTTCGAACACCGATAAACTCATCTTT
TRDV2	-	-	TRDJ1	CACDSIAGPNGLGVSETDKLIF	TGTGCCTGTGACAGCATAGCAGGCCCGAACGGGCTTGGGGTAAGTGAGACCGATAAACTCATCTTT
TRDV1	TRDD3	-	TRDJ2	CALGESPTSVIWGSYSAQLFF	TGTGCTCTTGGGGAATCCCCAACGTCTGTGATCTGGGGGAGTTATTCAGCACAACTCTTCTTT
TRDV1	TRDD3	once	TRDJ1	CALNVDLLPGGYAADKLIF	TGTGCTCTTAATGTCGATCTACTCCCTGGGGGATACGCTGCCGATAAACTCATCTTT
TRDV1	TRDD3	few	TRDJ1	CALGTPVPLLGDTDKLIF	TGTGCTCTTGGAACCCCTGTCCCTTTACTGGGGGATACCGATAAACTCATCTTT
TRAV29/DV5	TRDD3	medium-sized	TRDJ1	CAARLLGAHTDKLIF	TGTGCAGCAAGGTTACTGGGGGCTCACACCGATAAACTCATCTTT
TRDV1	TRDD3	few	TRDJ1	CALGERERRKLTGGYVSDKLIF	TGTGCTCTTGGGGAACGTGAGAGGAGGAAACTTACTGGGGGATATGTTTCCGATAAACTCATCTTT
TRDV1	TRDD3	-	TRDJ2	CALGEWRFLRTLGDSLTAQLFF	TGTGCTCTTGGGGAATGGCGCTTCCTACGGACACTGGGGGATTCTCTGACAGCACAACTCTTCTTT
TRDV3	-	-	TRDJ1	CAFSPVGSPKLIF	TGTGCCTTTTCTCCTGTGGGGAGTCCTAAACTCATCTTT
TRDV2	TRDD3	-	TRDJ3	CACGTWGTFSWDTRQMFF	TGTGCCTGTGGCACCTGGGGGACCTTCTCCTGGGACACCCGACAGATGTTTTTC
TRDV2	TRDD3	-	TRDJ3	CACDTPVDTRSWDTRQMFF	TGTGCCTGTGACACGCCGGTGGATACGCGCTCCTGGGACACCCGACAGATGTTTTTC
TRDV2	-	medium-sized	TRDJ3	CACDQAFLKLGVMAWDTRQMFF	TGTGCCTGTGACCAGGCCTTCCTTAAGCTGGGGGTAATGGCCTGGGACACCCGACAGATGTTTTTC
TRDV2	TRDD3	medium-sized	TRDJ1	CACDTGRDTRTDKLIF	TGTGCCTGTGACACCGGAAGGGATACAAGAACCGATAAACTCATCTTT
TRDV1	-	-	TRDJ1	CALGGGVTEADKLIF	TGTGCTCTTGGGGGGGGGGTAACTGAAGCCGATAAACTCATCTTT
TRDV2	-	medium-sized	TRDJ3	CACDTWGSSSWDTRQMFF	TGTGCCTGTGACACCTGGGGGTCCTCCTCCTGGGACACCCGACAGATGTTTTTC
TRDV2	TRDD3	medium-sized	TRDJ3	CACDTVLGDSWDTRQMFF	TGTGCCTGTGACACCGTACTGGGGGACTCCTGGGACACCCGACAGATGTTTTTC